A single sample gave rise to the 11 T cell receptor beta chains below, sequenced in a study of T cell changes during pregnancy in multiple sclerosis. TCRdb keeps only in-frame clones here, not all; method: immunoSEQ multiplex PCR. This sample has about 100,000 clones, with about nine tenths found just once. Here the sequenced sample was peripheral blood, taken after pregnancy. The receptor set was obtained from a female donor with multiple sclerosis, enrolled in a pregnancy study.

This chain connects TRBV6-5 to TRBJ2-7; 8 nucleotides align to TRBD2. The CDR3 loop spans 16 amino acids. J lost 6 bases, V lost 0 bases, and 10 bases had no gene match. Germline CDR1 is MNHEY and CDR2 is SVGAGI. CDR3 amino acids: CASSYSRGRTSREQYF. The CDR3 coding sequence is TGTGCCAGCAGTTACTCGAGAGGCCGGACTAGCCGCGAGCAGTACTTC.

The V and J genes are TRBV5-6 and TRBJ1-2; D might be TRBD1 (6 bases). In germline, CDR1 is SGHDT, CDR2 YYEEEE. Trimming took off 3 bases at V and 8 bases at J, with 14 bases between the two ends. CDR3 length equals 13 residues. CDR3 residues: CASSWGRQVGYTF. CDR3 in DNA: TGTGCCAGCAGCTGGGGCAGACAGGTCGGCTACACCTTC.

The genes are TRBV6-5 and TRBJ1-1; maybe TRBD1 (6 bases). V was trimmed by 2 bases and J by 3 bases, leaving 16 bases between them. Germline CDR1 reads MNHEY; CDR2 reads SVGAGI. The CDR3 consists of 16 residues. CDR3 sequence reads: CASSYRTVSDHTEAFF. The DNA of the CDR3 is TGTGCCAGCAGTTACCGGACAGTCAGCGATCACACTGAAGCTTTCTTT.

The chain recombines TRBV7-9 with TRBJ1-2; maybe TRBD1 (5 bases). Germline values: CDR1 SEHNR, CDR2 FQNEAQ (reference sequence). Deletions cut 3 bases from V and 8 bases from J, with 10 bases between. The CDR3 runs 12 residues. In nucleotides, the CDR3 is TGTGCCAGCAGCTTCAGGGAAGGCGGCTACACCTTC. It yields the protein CASSFREGGYTF. Complete variable domain (other parts from reference TRBV7-9 and TRBJ1-2): DTGVSQNPRHKITKRGQNVTFRCDPISEHNRLYWYRQTLGQGPEFLTYFQNEAQLEKSRLLSDRFSAERPKGSFSTLEIQRTEQGDSAMYLCASSFREGGYTFGSGTRLTVV.

V gene TRBV15 combines with J gene TRBJ2-7, with 14 bases identical to TRBD2. Germline values: CDR1 LNHNV, CDR2 YYDKDF (reference sequence). This CDR3 spans 14 amino acids. V shed 3 bases, J shed 5 bases, and the junction held 0 bases outside the gene matches. The CDR3 region is CATSRGLAGDEQYF. The CDR3 DNA reads as TGTGCCACCAGCAGGGGACTAGCGGGAGACGAGCAGTACTTC.

V is TRBV7-2 and J is TRBJ2-7; D possibly corresponds to TRBD2 (6 bases). Germline loops: CDR1 SGHTA, CDR2 FQGNSA. The V end lost 2 bases, the J end lost 3 bases, and 14 bases lay between the germline ends. CDR3 length: 15 amino acids. CDR3 in amino acids: CASSLTSAGNYEQYF. DNA for the CDR3: TGTGCCAGCAGCTTAACCAGTGCGGGGAACTACGAGCAGTACTTC.

The chain is built from TRBV7-3 and TRBJ2-1, with 10 bases fitting TRBD2. CDR3 size: 16 residues. The germline gives CDR1 SGHTA, CDR2 FQGTGA. The J segment lost 8 bases and the V segment lost 4 bases, leaving 11 bases of the junction unmatched. The chain's CDR3 is CASSSDTWTSGDEQFF. CDR3 DNA: TGTGCCAGCAGCTCTGACACTTGGACTAGCGGAGATGAGCAGTTCTTC.

V usage is TRBV14 and J usage is TRBJ1-3, with a weak D call TRBD1 (5 bases). Trimming shortened V by 3 bases and J by 4 bases, and 13 bases separated the two germline ends. Germline CDR1 reads SGHDN; CDR2 reads FVKESK. The CDR3 has 15 amino acids. This chain's CDR3 is CASSHPGLQGNTIYF. CDR3 DNA sequence: TGTGCCAGCAGCCACCCAGGGCTTCAGGGAAACACCATATATTTT.

This clone has only one observation. The V call is TRBV6-4, the J call TRBJ2-1; 8 positions agree with TRBD2. The CDR3 length is 15 residues. Germline V gene data show CDR1 as MRHNA and CDR2 as SNTAGT. J lost 10 bases, V lost 4 bases, and 12 bases had no gene match. The DNA of the CDR3 is TGTGCCAGCAGTGCCGCCGAGAGCGGGAGCGCGGAGCAGTTCTTC. This codes for CASSAAESGSAEQFF.

This clone was seen a few times. V gene TRBV9 combines with J gene TRBJ1-6; no reliable D call. This CDR3 region has 14 residues. V lost 7 bases, J lost 0 bases, and 8 bases lay in between. Germline CDR1 SGDLS, CDR2 YYNGEE. CDR3 sequence (DNA): TGTGCCAGCTCCCGGGACTCCTATAATTCACCCCTCCACTTT. This encodes CASSRDSYNSPLHF.

V and J are TRBV2 and TRBJ1-2; 7 bases map to TRBD1. V lost 8 bases, J lost 3 bases, and 12 bases stayed unmatched. There are 15 residues in the CDR3. Germline V gene data show CDR1 as SNHLY and CDR2 as FYNNEI. The CDR3 DNA sequence: TGTGCCAGCCTCGAGGGGGCCACTCGGGACTATGGCTACACCTTC. This encodes CASLEGATRDYGYTF.